These 27 T cell receptor beta chains share one sample of origin, sequenced in a study of T cell responses to AZD1222 COVID-19 vaccine. Assay used: immunoSEQ multiplex PCR; TCRdb lists only in-frame clones, some missing. The sample yields some 120,000 clones, approximately 91% seen once. Sequenced material: peripheral blood, taken 28 days after the second AZD1222 dose. The receptors shown here come from an adult who received the AZD1222 COVID-19 vaccine.

The V and J genes are TRBV6-5 and TRBJ1-2, with a possible D match to TRBD1 (6 bases). This CDR3 has 15 amino acids. CDR1 MNHEY and CDR2 SVGAGI come from the germline V gene. V was shortened by 0 bases and J by 3 bases, with 11 bases between the two germline ends. CDR3 sequence: CASSYSRGADYGYTF. In DNA form, the CDR3 reads TGTGCCAGCAGTTACTCCCGGGGGGCAGACTATGGCTACACCTTC.

The gene calls are TRBV7-2 and TRBJ1-1; D call uncertain. The CDR3 extends over 12 amino acids. Trimming pared 2 bases from V and 4 bases from J, leaving 5 bases between. CDR1 is SGHTA, CDR2 FQGNSA, per germline. CDR3 bases: TGTGCCAGCAGCTTACGGGCCACTGAAGCTTTCTTT. This gives the protein CASSLRATEAFF. Supplemented by reference TRBV7-2 and TRBJ1-1, the full variable domain reads GAGVSQSPSNKVTEKGKDVELRCDPISGHTALYWYRQSLGQGLEFLIYFQGNSAPDKSGLPSDRFSAERTGGSVSTLTIQRTQQEDSAVYLCASSLRATEAFFGQGTRLTVV.

The J gene is TRBJ1-2, the V gene TRBV6-5; no clear D gene. V lost 1 base and J 0 bases, leaving 12 bases between the germline ends. Germline CDR1 and CDR2: MNHEY and SVGAGI. There are 16 residues in the CDR3. The CDR3 DNA sequence: TGTGCCAGCAGTTACTGGAGGACCCAGGCTAACTATGGCTACACCTTC. This sequence encodes CASSYWRTQANYGYTF.

The chain is built from TRBV19 and TRBJ1-4, with TRBD1 matching 8 bases. The CDR3 spans 14 residues. Per germline, CDR1 LNHDA and CDR2 SQIVND (reference sequence). J gave up 3 bases and V 8 bases, and 5 bases lay outside the gene matches. CDR3 in DNA: TGTGCCAGTCGGCGGGGACAGGCTAATGAAAAACTGTTTTTT. Its translation: CASRRGQANEKLFF.

The chain couples TRBV3-1 (or the pseudogene TRBV3-2) to TRBJ2-3; 7 bases fit TRBD1. Losses at the gene ends were 4 bases for V and 0 bases for J; bases not matched to a gene: 7. From germline, CDR1 is LGHDT and CDR2 YNNKEL (reference sequence). CDR3 length equals 16 residues. CDR3 amino acids: CASSLRGGPSTDTQYF. The CDR3 nucleotides are TGTGCCAGCAGCCTCCGAGGGGGCCCCAGCACAGATACGCAGTATTTT.

Written as DNA, the CDR3 is TGTGCCAGCAGCTTGGCCACAGGAGGTGAAAAACTGTTTTTT. It is translated as CASSLATGGEKLFF. This rearrangement joins TRBV5-8 to TRBJ1-4; a possible D gene is TRBD1 (5 bases). V was pared by 0 bases and J by 7 bases, with 10 bases between. The germline V gene encodes CDR1 SGHTS and CDR2 YDEGEE. This CDR3 spans 14 amino acids. Drawing the rest from reference TRBV5-8 and TRBJ1-4, the complete variable domain is EAGVTQSPTHLIKTRGQQATLRCSPISGHTSVYWYQQALGLGLQFLLWYDEGEERNRGNFPPRFSGRQFPNYSSELNVNALELEDSALYLCASSLATGGEKLFFGSGTQLSVL.

CDR3 in amino acids: CASRSGTRTETQYF. For the CDR3, the DNA is TGTGCCAGCAGATCCGGGACTAGAACCGAGACCCAGTACTTC. V gene TRBV5-8 combines with J gene TRBJ2-5, with 8 bases lining up with TRBD2. The CDR3 totals 14 residues. Germline lookup yields CDR1 SGHTS and CDR2 YDEGEE. Trimming at V came to 5 bases and at J to 5 bases, leaving 8 bases not matched to a gene.

This rearrangement joins TRBV6-6 to TRBJ1-2, with 9 bases that match TRBD1. V lost 5 bases to trimming and J lost 5 bases; unmatched junction nucleotides: 12. CDR1 and CDR2 (germline): MNHNY, SVGAGI (reference sequence). This CDR3 has 16 amino acids. The CDR3 DNA reads TGTGCCAGCAGTCCCCGGACAGGGGCAACCCTTTATGGCTACACCTTC. Its protein product is CASSPRTGATLYGYTF.

The rearrangement links TRBV20-1 to TRBJ1-5; D unresolved. CDR3 size: 15 residues. CDR1 is DFQATT, CDR2 SNEGSKA, per germline (reference sequence). V was pared by 3 bases and J by 7 bases, with 19 bases between. As DNA, the CDR3 is TGCAGTGCTAGTGGTTCGGGGTTCGGGAGCCAGCCCCAGCATTTT. Protein product: CSASGSGFGSQPQHF.

The V and J genes are TRBV4-1 and TRBJ2-1; 9 nucleotides match TRBD2. V lost 1 base, J lost 5 bases, and 3 bases stayed unmatched. CDR3 size: 15 residues. Germline CDR1 MGHRA, CDR2 YSYEKL. The CDR3 here is CASSQAQRGDNEQFF. CDR3 in DNA: TGCGCCAGCAGCCAAGCTCAGCGGGGGGACAATGAGCAGTTCTTC.

The chain uses TRBV11-3 and TRBJ2-3; TRBD2 agrees at 9 bases. This CDR3 has 15 residues. J was trimmed by 5 bases and V by 3 bases; bases with no gene match: 6. Germline lookup yields CDR1 SGHNT and CDR2 YENEEA. CDR3 region: CASSFGSGGGDTQYF. In nucleotides, the CDR3 is TGTGCCAGCAGCTTCGGTAGCGGGGGAGGAGATACGCAGTATTTT.

This chain links TRBV4-1 with TRBJ2-7; the match to TRBD2 covers 9 bases. V dropped 0 bases and J dropped 4; count of bases not matched to a gene: 10. CDR1 and CDR2 (germline): MGHRA, YSYEKL. The CDR3 length is 17 residues. This CDR3 reads CASSQEGGRSGRYEQYF. The CDR3 nucleotides are TGCGCCAGCAGCCAAGAGGGGGGGCGGAGCGGGAGGTACGAGCAGTACTTC.

This chain connects TRBV5-1 to TRBJ1-2, with D perhaps TRBD1 (5 bases). The CDR3 covers 13 residues. V gave up 2 bases and J gave up 2 bases, with 7 bases separating them. The germline gives CDR1 SGHRS, CDR2 YFSETQ. The CDR3 DNA sequence: TGCGCCAGCAGCTTTGGGGCCAACTATGGCTACACCTTC. It encodes CASSFGANYGYTF.

A single count supports this clone. V gene TRBV2 combines with J gene TRBJ1-1; 8 bases fit TRBD1. Germline lookup yields CDR1 SNHLY and CDR2 FYNNEI. V shed 7 bases, J shed 4 bases, and the junction held 5 bases outside the gene matches. The CDR3 loop spans 13 amino acids. This CDR3 reads CASIKTGGTEAFF. CDR3 nucleotides: TGTGCCAGCATTAAAACAGGGGGCACTGAAGCTTTCTTT.

The chain has TRBV7-9 and TRBJ2-7, with 7 bases identical to TRBD1. The CDR3 is 14 amino acids. Germline lookup yields CDR1 SEHNR and CDR2 FQNEAQ (reference sequence). V dropped 2 bases and J dropped 4; count of bases not matched to a gene: 5. The chain's CDR3 is CASSLSEGAYEQYF. For the CDR3, the DNA is TGTGCCAGCAGCTTAAGTGAGGGGGCATACGAGCAGTACTTC.

The chain is built from TRBV29-1 and TRBJ2-1; either TRBD1 or TRBD2 may fit D (6 bases each). V shed 6 bases and J shed 12 bases, with 21 bases lying between them. CDR1 and CDR2 from the germline V gene are SQVTM and ANQGSEA. The CDR3 is made up of 13 amino acids. The CDR3 is CSVAGHHGGGQFF. The DNA of the CDR3 is TGCAGCGTGGCGGGACACCACGGGGGAGGGCAGTTCTTC.

In its sample, this clone was seen a few times. The rearrangement joins TRBV19 to TRBJ1-6; D possibly corresponds to TRBD1 (6 bases). This CDR3 has 13 residues. V lost 5 bases and J 9 bases, leaving 11 bases between the germline ends. CDR1 is LNHDA, CDR2 SQIVND, per germline (reference sequence). CDR3 nucleotide sequence: TGTGCCAGTAGTCGGCAGGGGAGTTCACCCCTCCACTTT. As protein: CASSRQGSSPLHF.

This chain joins TRBV7-9 and TRBJ2-1; D is ambiguous. The CDR3 is 14 amino acids. The V and J ends lost 3 bases and 3 bases respectively, with 9 bases between them. The V gene's germline CDR1 is SEHNR and CDR2 FQNEAQ (reference sequence). The CDR3 region has the DNA TGTGCCAGCAGCTTTCAAGGGAACTACAATGAGCAGTTCTTC. Protein sequence: CASSFQGNYNEQFF.

V and J are TRBV11-2 and TRBJ2-7, with D unresolved. The length of the CDR3 is 12 residues. Looked up from germline, CDR1 is SGHAT and CDR2 is FQNNGV. Trimming shortened V by 4 bases and J by 1 base, and 5 bases separated the two germline ends. The CDR3 coding sequence is TGTGCCAGCAGCTCTCCGTCCTACGAGCAGTACTTC. Translation: CASSSPSYEQYF.

This chain links TRBV30 with TRBJ1-1, with D unresolved. CDR1 and CDR2 from the germline V gene are GTSNPN and SVGIG (reference sequence). V shed 3 bases and J shed 5 bases, with 13 bases lying between them. The CDR3 totals 13 residues. The CDR3 spells CAWSVTQATEAFF. CDR3 DNA sequence: TGTGCCTGGAGCGTCACTCAGGCTACTGAAGCTTTCTTT.

This clone was recorded once. The chain is built from TRBV3-1 (or the pseudogene TRBV3-2) and TRBJ1-2, with no clear D. Germline V lookup: CDR1 LGHDT, CDR2 YNNKEL (reference sequence). V was shortened by 1 base and J by 2 bases, with 11 bases between the two germline ends. The CDR3 consists of 15 residues. CDR3: CASSQAGLLNYGYTF. The CDR3 nucleotides read TGTGCCAGCAGCCAAGCGGGTTTGTTAAACTATGGCTACACCTTC.

This clone has just one count. V and J are TRBV9 and TRBJ2-1; a possible D gene is TRBD2 (6 bases). Germline V gene data show CDR1 as SGDLS and CDR2 as YYNGEE. The germline V and J ends were trimmed by 4 bases and 7 bases, with 21 bases remaining between them. The CDR3 runs 16 residues. CDR3 bases: TGTGCCAGCAGCCCTACTGCGTACCGGGAGACAAATGAGCAGTTCTTC. Protein product: CASSPTAYRETNEQFF.

The chain recombines TRBV18 with TRBJ2-5; TRBD1 aligns across 10 bases. The trim removed 2 bases at V and 4 bases at J, leaving 4 bases unmatched. This CDR3 region has 15 residues. In germline, CDR1 is KGHSH, CDR2 LQKENI. The CDR3 coding sequence is TGTGCCAGCTCACCAGGGACAGGGGATCGAGAGACCCAGTACTTC. Protein: CASSPGTGDRETQYF.

This chain joins TRBV11-2 and TRBJ2-7, with unresolved D. Germline V CDR1 and CDR2: SGHAT, FQNNGV. The CDR3 sequence is 12 residues long. With 2 bases removed from V and 5 bases from J, the gap between germline ends came to 7 bases. The DNA of the CDR3 is TGTGCCAGCAGCTTACTTTCCCACGAGCAGTACTTC. Its translation: CASSLLSHEQYF.

In DNA form, the CDR3 reads TGTGCCAGCAGCCCTGGACAGAGAACCACCTACGAGCAGTACTTC. It codes for CASSPGQRTTYEQYF. V is TRBV7-3 and J is TRBJ2-7; D may be TRBD1 (6 bases). Per germline, CDR1 SGHTA and CDR2 FQGTGA. The CDR3 has 15 amino acids. V was shortened by 5 bases and J by 2 bases, with 16 bases between the two germline ends.

The count of this clone is one. This chain connects TRBV5-1 to TRBJ2-6, with TRBD1 identical over 7 bases. V lost 4 bases to trimming and J lost 4 bases; unmatched junction nucleotides: 8. The CDR3 runs to 16 residues. The germline CDR1 and CDR2 sequences are SGHRS and YFSETQ. The CDR3 sequence: CASSTGVWGGANVLTF. DNA of the CDR3: TGCGCCAGCAGCACAGGGGTTTGGGGAGGGGCCAACGTCCTGACTTTC.

There are a few counts of this clone. The V and J genes are TRBV18 and TRBJ1-2, with D hard to call. V was pared by 3 bases and J by 0 bases, with 11 bases between. The CDR3 length is 15 residues. The germline CDR1 and CDR2 sequences are KGHSH and LQKENI. DNA of the CDR3: TGTGCCAGCTCACCGGCGGCACTACCTAACTATGGCTACACCTTC. Protein sequence: CASSPAALPNYGYTF.